Included here is one T cell receptor beta chain sequence, with context. Its target is not known. These data come from a study of blood T cells in healthy people across ages. Study-wide results and limits: Comparison with aged donors showed that long-lived donors had more naive CD4+ cells and higher diversity.

A second roughly 6 to 11 cycle PCR used barcoded and J-beta primers. With 12 random nucleotides, a template-switch adaptor tagged each individual cDNA molecule. One entry per CDR3 protein results from TCRdb running MiXCR on the 5' RACE reads. The sample has approximately 1,000,000 distinct CDR3 sequences, roughly two fifths seen once. The length of the CDR3 is 15 residues. The V and J ends lost 8 bases and 10 bases respectively, with 21 bases between them. Germline V CDR1 and CDR2: MNHNY, SVGAGI (reference sequence). No fewer than 7 million PBMCs went into each sample. Total RNA, at least 6 micrograms per sample, was extracted from PBMCs.

This chain connects TRBV6-6 to TRBJ1-6; D is unresolved. The origin of this receptor is a man in his late teens or twenties in good health. The sample taken for sequencing was blood. CDR3 sequence reads: CASRAVSGAGSPLHF. CDR3 sequence (DNA): TGTGCCAGCCGGGCGGTGAGTGGAGCTGGCTCACCCCTCCACTTT.